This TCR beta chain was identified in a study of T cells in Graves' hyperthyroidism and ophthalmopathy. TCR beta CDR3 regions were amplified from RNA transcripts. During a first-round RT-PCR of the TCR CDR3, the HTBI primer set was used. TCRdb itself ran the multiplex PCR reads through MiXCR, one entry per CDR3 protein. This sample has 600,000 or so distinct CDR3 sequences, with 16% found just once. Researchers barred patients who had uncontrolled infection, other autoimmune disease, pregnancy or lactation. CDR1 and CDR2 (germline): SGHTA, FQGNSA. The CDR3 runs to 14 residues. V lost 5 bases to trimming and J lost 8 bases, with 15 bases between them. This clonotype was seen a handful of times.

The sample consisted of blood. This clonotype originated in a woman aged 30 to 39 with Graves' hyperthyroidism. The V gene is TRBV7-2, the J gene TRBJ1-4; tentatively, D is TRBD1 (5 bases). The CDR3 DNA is TGTGCCAGCAGCCCCAGGGTTTCGAACGAAAAACTGTTTTTT. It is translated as CASSPRVSNEKLFF. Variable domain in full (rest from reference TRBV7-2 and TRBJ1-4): GAGVSQSPSNKVTEKGKDVELRCDPISGHTALYWYRQSLGQGLEFLIYFQGNSAPDKSGLPSDRFSAERTGGSVSTLTIQRTQQEDSAVYLCASSPRVSNEKLFFGSGTQLSVL.